The source of this T cell receptor beta chain is a study of tumor-infiltrating lymphocytes in primary liver carcinoma. RNA isolated from unsorted whole blood supplied the blood RNA, with germline DNA also extracted. Enrolled patients were chronically infected with HBV and treatment-naive. Surgery was preceded by the collection of 3.5 to 4.5 milliliters of peripheral blood. This clonotype was picked up one time. Germline is not matched at one junction end, which may reflect a read error. The input was approximately 0.45 ug total RNA; TCR beta cDNA was made from it with a constant-region primer. Libraries covering TCR beta were generated through three nested multiplex PCR rounds (using a slightly modified ARM-PCR). It was with TRBV1-TRBV30 forward primers and a C-beta reverse primer that the first two PCR rounds were run, at roughly 10 cycles each. TCRdb recomputed calls from the multiplex PCR reads with MiXCR, one row per CDR3 protein. This table holds approximately 330,000 distinct CDR3 sequences, about 65% found once.

Germline CDR1 and CDR2: MGHRA and YSYEKL. The CDR3 has 14 amino acids. This sequence was found in a man aged 40-49 years with primary liver carcinoma and hepatitis B virus infection. Sequenced: peripheral blood. The chain carries TRBV4-1 and TRBJ1-1; no clear D gene. The CDR3 DNA follows: TGCACCAGCAGCCAAGATGCCCGGCTCACTGAAGCTTTCTTT. This gives the protein CTSSQDARLTEAFF.